The sequence of this T cell receptor beta chain was determined in a study (dated 2022 in TCRdb). PBMCs were isolated from peripheral blood, and TCR beta sequencing was performed on genomic DNA from unsorted PBMCs. TCR beta chain repertoires were profiled by survey-level sequencing on the immunoSEQ platform. The authors' pipeline ran thus. Repertoire diversity was quantified as the inverse Simpson index, and CDR3 amino acid length spectratypes and V-J pairing frequencies were compared. To annotate clonotypes specific to SARS-CoV-2, CMV, influenza A and EBV, TCR beta CDR3 sequences were compared against VDJdb. The immuneACCESS repertoire file appears here via TCRdb, limited to in-frame rearrangements. These files lack a portion of the clones; in checked studies, under half of the deficit traces to unresolved V genes, and the cause of the others is not known. Clone size and the V and J calls come from that table; the DNA yielded D and trimming. The sample contains 45,000 to 55,000 clones, approximately 93% of them found a single time. Around a tenth of the sample is taken by the ten largest.

Here is what the overall study found, with its caveats: According to the authors, more investigation is needed, including longitudinal sampling and evaluation of a control group.

CDR1 and CDR2 are drawn from the germline V gene: SGHVT, SQSDAQ. The CDR3, from cysteine to phenylalanine, totals 17 residues. Only the CDR3 DNA stays, 51 bases, in frame from base 1. V lost 5 bases and J lost 3 bases, and the count of bases not matched to a germline gene is 15. Details on this clone: Its antigen is unknown. No qualities accompany the bases; no much larger clone lies one base away.

This clonotype originated in a man aged 35 to 55 with rheumatoid arthritis. Sequenced: PBMCs. Rearrangement joined TRBV7-4 to TRBJ1-2, with 7 central nucleotides matching TRBD1. The DNA is TGTGCCAGCAGCCAACGACGACAGGGTTCTGACGACTATGGCTACACCTTC. It translates as CASSQRRQGSDDYGYTF.